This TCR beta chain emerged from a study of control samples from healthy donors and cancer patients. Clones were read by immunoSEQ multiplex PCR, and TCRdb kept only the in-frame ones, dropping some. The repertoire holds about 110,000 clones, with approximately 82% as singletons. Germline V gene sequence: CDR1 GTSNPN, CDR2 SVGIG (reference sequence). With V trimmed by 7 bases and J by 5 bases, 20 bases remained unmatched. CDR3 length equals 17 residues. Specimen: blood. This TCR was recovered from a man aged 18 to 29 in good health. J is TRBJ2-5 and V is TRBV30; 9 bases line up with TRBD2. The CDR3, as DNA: TGTGCCTCCCGGTGGGTAGCGGGGGCCATTTTAAGGGAGACCCAGTACTTC. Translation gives CASRWVAGAILRETQYF.